A selection of T cell receptor beta chains follows, all from one sample in a study of blood T cells in healthy people across ages. TCRdb re-called the 5' RACE reads with MiXCR, one entry per CDR3 protein. The sample yields hundreds of thousands of distinct CDR3 sequences, 58% seen once. The sequencing sample was made of blood. Receptors originate from a man aged 30 to 39 in good health. The CDR3 runs from the conserved cysteine through the conserved F or W.

J gene: TRBJ2-1
V gene: TRBV6-6
CDR3 protein: CASTAEQEKQFF

J gene: TRBJ2-7
V gene: TRBV18
CDR3 protein: CASSSPHEQYF

J gene: TRBJ2-1
V gene: TRBV12-3/TRBV12-4
CDR3 protein: CASSRSLAYVYNEQFF

J gene: -
V gene: TRBV20-1
CDR3 protein: CSARGRGFEQYF

J gene: TRBJ2-4
V gene: TRBV7-2
CDR3 protein: CASSPPLSQRGNIQYF

J gene: TRBJ2-1
V gene: TRBV13
CDR3 protein: CAGSLGDYEQFF

J gene: TRBJ2-7
V gene: TRBV6-2/TRBV6-3
CDR3 protein: CASRAYGGLLGEQYF

J gene: TRBJ2-1
V gene: TRBV18
CDR3 protein: CASGGTMDEQFF

J gene: TRBJ1-2
V gene: TRBV4-1
CDR3 protein: CASSQDRVPLGYTF

J gene: TRBJ1-5
V gene: TRBV7-3
CDR3 protein: CASSLKGAIWSKGNQPQHF

J gene: TRBJ1-2
V gene: TRBV12-3/TRBV12-4
CDR3 protein: CASSLNRANYGYTF

J gene: TRBJ1-6
V gene: TRBV20-1
CDR3 protein: CSARDTPGLTYNPPLHF

J gene: TRBJ1-2
V gene: TRBV29-1
CDR3 protein: CSVDPRDRHGYTF

J gene: TRBJ1-1
V gene: TRBV7-7
CDR3 protein: CASSLVGFANTEAFF

J gene: -
V gene: TRBV7-9
CDR3 protein: CASSHDTTYEQYF

J gene: TRBJ2-1
V gene: TRBV7-3
CDR3 protein: CASSPSKAGEQFF

J gene: TRBJ1-6
V gene: TRBV11-2
CDR3 protein: CASSNHRDRNSPLHF

J gene: -
V gene: TRBV20-1
CDR3 protein: CSARHDLGQGYEQYF

J gene: TRBJ2-5
V gene: TRBV3-1
CDR3 protein: CASSSTGRYEQYF

J gene: TRBJ2-4
V gene: TRBV7-2
CDR3 protein: CASSPGGRDIQYF

J gene: TRBJ1-6
V gene: TRBV28
CDR3 protein: CAIPALRGGYSPPHF

J gene: -
V gene: TRBV5-1
CDR3 protein: CASSLIAGNQETQYF

J gene: TRBJ2-1
V gene: TRBV6-1
CDR3 protein: CASSGEAGGYNEQFF

J gene: TRBJ2-5
V gene: TRBV7-9
CDR3 protein: CASSQIRLAGRQETQYF

J gene: TRBJ1-2
V gene: TRBV25-1
CDR3 protein: CASSEGWDVFTF

J gene: TRBJ2-7
V gene: TRBV28
CDR3 protein: CASSAGLETNWYF

J gene: TRBJ2-2
V gene: TRBV9
CDR3 protein: CASSVAVGELFF

J gene: TRBJ2-3
V gene: TRBV6-2/TRBV6-3
CDR3 protein: CASSYPGRGTDTQYF

J gene: TRBJ2-3
V gene: TRBV6-2/TRBV6-3
CDR3 protein: CASRPSGDLTDTQYF

J gene: TRBJ2-7
V gene: TRBV7-2
CDR3 protein: CASSLVGTRSSYEQYF

J gene: TRBJ1-6
V gene: TRBV20-1
CDR3 protein: CSARPGQGNSPLHF

J gene: TRBJ1-5
V gene: TRBV20-1
CDR3 protein: CSAPKGQVNQPQHF

J gene: TRBJ2-7
V gene: TRBV3-1
CDR3 protein: CASSQRPGTSEQYF

J gene: TRBJ1-2
V gene: TRBV13
CDR3 protein: CASTSIFHYGYTF

J gene: TRBJ2-7
V gene: TRBV11-1
CDR3 protein: CASSLFQAGRREQYF

J gene: TRBJ2-3
V gene: TRBV5-1
CDR3 protein: CASSSGGIITDTQYF

J gene: TRBJ1-2
V gene: TRBV19
CDR3 protein: CASSSRVVNYGYTF

J gene: TRBJ1-4
V gene: TRBV29-1
CDR3 protein: CSVERGGGRELFF

J gene: TRBJ2-5
V gene: TRBV9
CDR3 protein: CASSVVAGGPWETQYF

J gene: TRBJ1-5
V gene: TRBV5-1
CDR3 protein: CASSFRQGVSANQPQHF

J gene: TRBJ2-3
V gene: TRBV11-2
CDR3 protein: CASSWPGDTDTQYF

J gene: TRBJ2-5
V gene: TRBV29-1
CDR3 protein: CSVRRIAGGSQETQYF

J gene: TRBJ2-7
V gene: TRBV20-1
CDR3 protein: CSARDYLGQGVGLAEQYF

J gene: TRBJ2-4
V gene: TRBV29-1
CDR3 protein: CSGGTDINIQYF

J gene: TRBJ2-1
V gene: TRBV28
CDR3 protein: CASSSPIAGGKGQFF

J gene: TRBJ2-7
V gene: TRBV7-9
CDR3 protein: CASSLGIGEQYF

J gene: TRBJ1-2
V gene: TRBV28
CDR3 protein: CATQITGAYSYGYTF

J gene: TRBJ1-1
V gene: TRBV30
CDR3 protein: CAWTPSSVNTEAFF

J gene: TRBJ2-3
V gene: TRBV5-1
CDR3 protein: CASSLERYTDTQYF

J gene: TRBJ1-2
V gene: TRBV21-1
CDR3 protein: CASPSGARAYGYTF

J gene: TRBJ1-1
V gene: TRBV27
CDR3 protein: CASSPTLGEAFF

J gene: TRBJ1-2
V gene: TRBV3-1
CDR3 protein: CASSQDPGRPIGYTF

J gene: TRBJ2-5
V gene: TRBV7-9
CDR3 protein: CASSHRDRQETQYF

J gene: TRBJ2-3
V gene: TRBV5-1
CDR3 protein: CASSSGAGATGTQYF

J gene: TRBJ2-3
V gene: TRBV21-1
CDR3 protein: CASSKGRGVFHTQYF